This T cell receptor (beta chain) was profiled in a study of OX40 agonist ivuxolimab in advanced cancers. The protocol was immunoSEQ multiplex PCR, while the TCRdb copy is restricted to in-frame clones and leaves out a portion. Altogether 70,000 to 95,000 clones are present, 86% being singletons, with the ten largest covering less than 2.5%. As regards this clone: Its antigen remains unidentified.

Study observations and caveats: Among the nonresponders, some also had low normalized T-cell clonal expansion.

This specimen consisted of CD4+ or CD8+ T cells sorted from blood, obtained in a trial of the OX40 agonist ivuxolimab. This TCR was recovered from an adult with an advanced solid tumor such as melanoma, head and neck, liver or kidney cancer.

In DNA form, the CDR3 reads TGTGCCAGTAGTGTCGATTTTGAAGCTTTCTTT. Amino acids: CASSVDFEAFF. The chain combines TRBV19 with TRBJ1-1; D is uncertain. V gave up 5 bases and J gave up 7 bases, with 8 bases separating them. Germline CDR1 is LNHDA and CDR2 is SQIVND (reference sequence). The CDR3 is 11 amino acids. The complete variable domain, with remaining parts taken from reference TRBV19 and TRBJ1-1, reads DGGITQSPKYLFRKEGQNVTLSCEQNLNHDAMYWYRQDPGQGLRLIYYSQIVNDFQKGDIAEGYSVSREKKESFPLTVTSAQKNPTAFYLCASSVDFEAFFGQGTRLTVV.